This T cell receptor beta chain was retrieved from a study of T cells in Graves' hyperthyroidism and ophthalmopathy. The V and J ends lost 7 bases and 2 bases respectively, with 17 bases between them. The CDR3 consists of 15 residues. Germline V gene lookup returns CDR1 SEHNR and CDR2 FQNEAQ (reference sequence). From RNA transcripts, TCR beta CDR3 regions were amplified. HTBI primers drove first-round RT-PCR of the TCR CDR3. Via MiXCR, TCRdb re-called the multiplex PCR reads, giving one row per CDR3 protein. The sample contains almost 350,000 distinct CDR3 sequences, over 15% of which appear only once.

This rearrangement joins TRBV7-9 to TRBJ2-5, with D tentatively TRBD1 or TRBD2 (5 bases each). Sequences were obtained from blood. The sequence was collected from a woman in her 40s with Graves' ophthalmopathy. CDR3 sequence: CASTRLRDQQETQYF. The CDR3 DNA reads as TGTGCCAGCACCCGTCTCCGGGACCAGCAAGAGACCCAGTACTTC. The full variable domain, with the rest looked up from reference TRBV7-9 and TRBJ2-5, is DTGVSQNPRHKITKRGQNVTFRCDPISEHNRLYWYRQTLGQGPEFLTYFQNEAQLEKSRLLSDRFSAERPKGSFSTLEIQRTEQGDSAMYLCASTRLRDQQETQYFGPGTRLLVL.